The 18 T cell receptor beta chains presented below share a single source sample, sequenced in a study of regulatory T cells in long-lasting Graves disease. Time point described: newly diagnosed GD, antithyroid drugs for less than 3 months. There was RNA extracted from PBMCs, and the TCR library was made from it. Arm-PCR of CDR3 regions and iRepertoire HTBI primers were the basis on which TCR beta libraries were built. TCRdb called the multiplex PCR reads again in MiXCR, with one record for every CDR3 protein. The sample yields about 540,000 distinct CDR3 sequences, 13% seen once. These data were also reused for a study on T cells in Graves' hyperthyroidism and ophthalmopathy.

Sample: peripheral blood mononuclear cells (PBMCs), taken at new diagnosis, from a patient treated with antithyroid drugs. Receptors originate from a young man with Graves disease.

This clonotype was observed a handful of times. The chain is built from TRBV11-2 and TRBJ2-1; the D is unclear. CDR1 and CDR2 from the germline V gene are SGHAT and FQNNGV. This CDR3 region has 13 residues. V lost 6 bases and J 10 bases, leaving 16 bases between the germline ends. CDR3 coding DNA: TGTGCCAGCAGTTTTAGCCTACATGAGGAGCAGTTCTTC. It translates to CASSFSLHEEQFF. Using reference TRBV11-2 and TRBJ2-1 for the parts outside the CDR3, the full variable domain is EAGVAQSPRYKIIEKRQSVAFWCNPISGHATLYWYQQILGQGPKLLIQFQNNGVVDDSQLPKDRFSAERLKGVDSTLKIQPAKLEDSAVYLCASSFSLHEEQFFGPGTRLTVL.

This clonotype has just a few counts. V gene TRBV24-1 combines with J gene TRBJ2-2, with D unclear. CDR1 and CDR2 from the germline V gene are KGHDR and SFDVKD. The ends were cut back, 11 bases at V and 1 base at J, with 10 bases in the middle. The CDR3 contains 13 residues. CDR3 coding DNA: TGTGCCATCGAGGTCGGGAACACCGGGGAGCTGTTTTTT. This gives the protein CAIEVGNTGELFF.

The chain carries TRBV6-1 and TRBJ2-5, with a tentative D call TRBD2 (6 bases). The J call may be faulty, since TRBJ2-1 better matches the DNA end. CDR1 and CDR2 from the germline V gene are MNHNS and SASEGT. The CDR3 contains 13 residues. CDR3 coding DNA: TGTGCCAGCAGTGCGGGAGCGAGGGATGAGCAGTTCTTC. Amino acids: CASSAGARDEQFF.

The V and J genes are TRBV19 and TRBJ1-2; 9 positions agree with TRBD1. V gave up 4 bases and J gave up 4 bases; unmatched junction bases: 7. There are 15 residues in the CDR3. The V gene's germline CDR1 is LNHDA and CDR2 SQIVND (reference sequence). The CDR3 DNA is TGTGCCAGTAGTAGTACGACAGGGGGAGGCTATGGCTACACCTTC. It yields the protein CASSSTTGGGYGYTF. The full variable domain, completed using reference TRBV19 and TRBJ1-2, is DGGITQSPKYLFRKEGQNVTLSCEQNLNHDAMYWYRQDPGQGLRLIYYSQIVNDFQKGDIAEGYSVSREKKESFPLTVTSAQKNPTAFYLCASSSTTGGGYGYTFGSGTRLTVV.

This clonotype was observed many times. The rearrangement joins TRBV2 to TRBJ1-4; D possibly corresponds to TRBD1 (5 bases). This CDR3 has 14 residues. CDR1 SNHLY and CDR2 FYNNEI come from the germline V gene. V lost 7 bases and J lost 0, with 9 bases in between. This chain's CDR3 is CASNGAATNEKLFF. CDR3 nucleotide sequence: TGTGCCAGCAACGGGGCAGCAACTAATGAAAAACTGTTTTTT. The full variable domain, with the rest looked up from reference TRBV2 and TRBJ1-4, is EPEVTQTPSHQVTQMGQEVILRCVPISNHLYFYWYRQILGQKVEFLVSFYNNEISEKSEIFDDQFSVERPDGSNFTLKIRSTKLEDSAMYFCASNGAATNEKLFFGSGTQLSVL.

This clonotype was seen repeatedly, ten times or more. The rearrangement joins TRBV30 to TRBJ2-1; D may be TRBD1 or TRBD2 (6 bases each). The germline V gene encodes CDR1 GTSNPN and CDR2 SVGIG (reference sequence). Trimming pared 4 bases from V and 12 bases from J, leaving 13 bases between. The CDR3 contains 11 residues. The CDR3 reads CAWMGGDRQFF. In DNA, the CDR3 is TGTGCCTGGATGGGGGGCGACCGGCAGTTCTTC.

The chain employs TRBV20-1 and TRBJ1-1; D possibly corresponds to TRBD1 (5 bases). V lost 1 base, J lost 5 bases, and 8 bases lay in between. Germline V lookup: CDR1 DFQATT, CDR2 SNEGSKA (reference sequence). CDR3 length equals 12 residues. CDR3 DNA sequence: TGCAGTGCTAGAGGACAGCTAACTGAAGCTTTCTTT. Translated, it gives CSARGQLTEAFF.

This clonotype has at least ten counts. This chain connects TRBV20-1 to TRBJ2-7; 8 bases are shared with TRBD1. This CDR3 has 15 amino acids. With V trimmed by 5 bases and J by 1 base, 10 bases remained unmatched. Germline-derived CDR1 and CDR2 are DFQATT and SNEGSKA (reference sequence). The DNA of the CDR3 is TGCAGTGCTGAGGAGGGACAGGTTTATTCCTACGAGCAGTACTTC. Protein: CSAEEGQVYSYEQYF.

This clonotype was observed at least ten times. The rearrangement joins TRBV19 to TRBJ2-1; TRBD2 is a possible D gene (5 bases). The V gene's germline CDR1 is LNHDA and CDR2 SQIVND (reference sequence). The CDR3 sequence is 14 residues long. V lost 0 bases, J lost 6 bases, and 9 bases lay in between. The CDR3 region is CASSIDLAPNEQFF. The CDR3 nucleotides read TGTGCCAGTAGTATAGACCTAGCTCCCAATGAGCAGTTCTTC.

With regard to this clonotype: A clone one base away is much larger, so this may be a read error. The V call is TRBV6-5, the J call TRBJ1-1; D is possibly TRBD1 (5 bases). Per germline, CDR1 MNHEY and CDR2 SVGAGI. CDR3 length equals 14 residues. The CDR3 DNA follows: TGTGCCAGCAGTTACTCGGCAGGGCTCACTAAAGCTTTCTTT. It specifies CASSYSAGLTKAFF.

There are many counts of this clonotype. The V and J genes are TRBV28 and TRBJ2-7; TRBD2 matches at 8 bases. Germline V gene lookup returns CDR1 MDHEN and CDR2 SYDVKM. This CDR3 has 14 residues. Trimming removed 4 bases from V and 4 bases from J; junction bases left unmatched: 6. DNA of the CDR3: TGTGCCAGCAGTTCTGGGACTAGACAGTACGAGCAGTACTTC. It is translated as CASSSGTRQYEQYF.

This clonotype came up many times. V and J are TRBV20-1 and TRBJ1-1; 9 nucleotides match TRBD1. Germline V lookup: CDR1 DFQATT, CDR2 SNEGSKA (reference sequence). After removal of 2 bases from V and 3 bases from J, the junction contained 10 bases not matched to a gene. The CDR3 is made up of 16 amino acids. The CDR3 DNA reads as TGCAGTGCTAGAAGTTGGGACAGGGCCTCCGACACTGAAGCTTTCTTT. Protein: CSARSWDRASDTEAFF.

This clonotype was observed a few times. V and J are TRBV5-4 and TRBJ2-1; 9 bases are a match to TRBD2. CDR1 and CDR2 from the germline V gene are SGHNT and YYREEE (reference sequence). The CDR3 extends over 15 amino acids. V lost 0 bases and J lost 8; bases outside the gene matches: 6. CDR3: CASSLVSGSRDEQFF. As DNA, the CDR3 is TGTGCCAGCAGCTTGGTTAGCGGGAGTAGAGATGAGCAGTTCTTC.

About this clonotype: A far larger clone is one nucleotide away, so this likely arose from a read error. The V gene is TRBV2, the J gene TRBJ2-1; 10 positions match TRBD2. The CDR3 sequence is 11 residues long. Per the germline V gene, CDR1 is SNHLY and CDR2 is FYNNEI. The CDR3 nucleotides read TGTGCGAGCGGGAGGGTAAGGGAGCAGTTCTTC. Its translation is CASGRVREQFF.

This clonotype was seen ten or more times. The chain joins TRBV29-1 to TRBJ1-1, with D perhaps matching TRBD1 (5 bases). The V gene's germline CDR1 is SQVTM and CDR2 ANQGSEA. Trimming removed 6 bases at V and 6 bases at J, with 14 bases between. The CDR3 loop spans 12 amino acids. CDR3 amino acids: CSVAPGRAEAFF. Written as DNA, the CDR3 is TGCAGCGTGGCCCCAGGGCGGGCTGAAGCTTTCTTT.

Many counts were recorded for this clonotype. V usage is TRBV18 and J usage is TRBJ1-1, with D unclear. Per germline, CDR1 KGHSH and CDR2 LQKENI. The CDR3 contains 12 residues. V lost 6 bases and J 12 bases, leaving 17 bases between the germline ends. DNA for the CDR3: TGTGCCAGCTCGCCGACGGGCGGGGATTCTTTCTTT. Translated: CASSPTGGDSFF.

This clonotype was counted many times. This chain links TRBV11-2 with TRBJ2-3; 11 bases match TRBD2. Germline V gene data show CDR1 as SGHAT and CDR2 as FQNNGV. The CDR3 is 15 amino acids. J gave up 4 bases and V 3 bases, and 3 bases lay outside the gene matches. CDR3 in amino acids: CASSFLAGGADTQYF. The DNA for the CDR3 is TGTGCCAGCAGCTTTCTAGCGGGAGGCGCAGATACGCAGTATTTT. Full variable domain (rest looked up from reference TRBV11-2 and TRBJ2-3): EAGVAQSPRYKIIEKRQSVAFWCNPISGHATLYWYQQILGQGPKLLIQFQNNGVVDDSQLPKDRFSAERLKGVDSTLKIQPAKLEDSAVYLCASSFLAGGADTQYFGPGTRLTVL.

This clonotype was recorded only once. With a much larger clone just one base away, this may be a read error. The rearrangement links TRBV3-1 to TRBJ2-5; D is unclear. Judging by the DNA end, TRBJ2-1 fits better; the J call may be wrong. Germline V gene data show CDR1 as LGHDT and CDR2 as YNNKEL (reference sequence). The CDR3 spans 12 residues. The CDR3 DNA follows: TGTGCCAGCAGCCAAGAAACCAATGAGCAGTTCTTC. Translating gives CASSQETNEQFF.